This TCR beta chain was retrieved from a study of T cell repertoires and HLA-DP antigens. As to this clone: Its antigen is unknown.

Amplification used primers for 54 TRBV and 13 TRBJ segments. For pre-culture CD4+ samples, the target was approximately 220,000 T cell genomes. TCRdb's copy holds only in-frame clones and misses some; the assay was immunoSEQ multiplex PCR. Of about 89,000 clones detected, around nine tenths appear once; the ten largest clones hold 1.7%. This CDR3 region has 13 residues. Between the trimmed V and J ends, which lost 2 bases and 7 bases, there was a span of 13 bases. Germline V gives CDR1 SGHRS, CDR2 YFSETQ. The chain employs TRBV5-1 and TRBJ2-7, with a weak D call TRBD2 (6 bases). The specimen was CD4+ T cells from PBMCs. This TCR came from a man in his fifties or sixties in good health and CMV-seronegative. CDR3 nucleotide sequence: TGCGCCAGCAGCTTTCGGGAGAGAGATGAGCAGTACTTC. Its translation: CASSFRERDEQYF.